This T cell receptor beta chain originates from a study of response to subunit inactivated influenza vaccine. Of note for this clonotype: Its target is not known.

One entry per CDR3 protein results from TCRdb running MiXCR on the RT-PCR reads. Of over 650,000 distinct CDR3 sequences in the sample, approximately 17% were seen once. Germline CDR1 and CDR2: SEHNR and FQNEAQ (reference sequence). This CDR3 spans 15 amino acids. The V end lost 3 bases, the J end lost 3 bases, and 12 bases lay between the germline ends. General study points: The authors suggested that few new T cells are recruited per seasonal influenza vaccination.

This sequence originates from a man over 45 who received an inactivated influenza vaccine. This rearrangement joins TRBV7-9 to TRBJ2-1; D gene ambiguous. The source material was PBMCs from blood, sampled more than 4 days after vaccination. In nucleotides, the CDR3 is TGTGCCAGCAGCTTCAAGGGTCCGGACTACAATGAGCAGTTCTTC. It yields the protein CASSFKGPDYNEQFF.